Sequencing of this T cell receptor (beta chain) was carried out in a study of control samples from healthy donors and cancer patients. Clones were sequenced by immunoSEQ multiplex PCR, and TCRdb holds only the in-frame ones, with some missing. Of about 120,000 clones in the sample, around 88% were seen once. Trimming at V came to 3 bases and at J to 5 bases, leaving 7 bases not matched to a gene. This CDR3 has 15 amino acids. From germline, CDR1 is SGHNT and CDR2 YYREEE (reference sequence). The TCR originated in a middle-aged man in good health. The chain combines TRBV5-4 with TRBJ1-4; 7 nucleotides agree with TRBD1. The specimen sequenced was blood. Written as DNA, the CDR3 is TGTGCCAGCAGCTCGACCGGGACAGAAAATGAAAAACTGTTTTTT. This encodes CASSSTGTENEKLFF.